These T cell receptor beta chains were read from a single sample in a study of cytomegalovirus exposure and HLA in healthy donors. The repertoire was sequenced with immunoSEQ multiplex PCR; TCRdb's copy has only in-frame clones and lacks some. The repertoire holds 150,000 or so clones, with 80% as singletons. Input material: PBMCs. The receptors stem from a middle-aged woman in good health and CMV-seronegative. CDR3s include the opening cysteine and the closing phenylalanine or tryptophan. The D gene is left open where the match is weak. Not all rows give a size; the values are once, few, many and, for expanded clones, a class.

clone size: NA; D gene: TRBD2; J gene: TRBJ2-3; V gene: TRBV9; CDR3 protein: CASSVAGGTSTDTQYF; CDR3 DNA: TGTGCCAGCAGCGTAGCGGGGGGGACTAGCACAGATACGCAGTATTTT
clone size: NA; D gene: NA; J gene: TRBJ2-1; V gene: TRBV27; CDR3 protein: CASSLYAGVEQFF; CDR3 DNA: TGTGCCAGCAGTTTATACGCAGGGGTCGAGCAGTTCTTC
clone size: NA; D gene: TRBD2; J gene: TRBJ2-1; V gene: TRBV7-9; CDR3 protein: CSSSLPPASGKGEQFF; CDR3 DNA: TGTTCCAGCAGCCTACCCCCGGCTAGCGGGAAGGGTGAGCAGTTCTTC
clone size: NA; D gene: NA; J gene: TRBJ2-5; V gene: TRBV7-9; CDR3 protein: CASSSRTTQETQYF; CDR3 DNA: TGTGCCAGCAGCTCAAGGACTACCCAAGAGACCCAGTACTTC
clone size: few; D gene: TRBD1; J gene: TRBJ1-4; V gene: TRBV12-5; CDR3 protein: CASGPDRGYEKLFF; CDR3 DNA: TGTGCTAGTGGCCCAGACAGGGGTTACGAAAAACTGTTTTTT
clone size: once; D gene: TRBD1; J gene: TRBJ1-1; V gene: TRBV30; CDR3 protein: CAADRGQDTEAFF; CDR3 DNA: TGTGCGGCCGACAGGGGGCAGGACACTGAAGCTTTCTTT
clone size: NA; D gene: TRBD1; J gene: TRBJ2-5; V gene: TRBV5-6; CDR3 protein: CASSRDRVETQYF; CDR3 DNA: TGTGCCAGCAGTCGGGACAGGGTGGAGACCCAGTACTTC
clone size: NA; D gene: TRBD1; J gene: TRBJ1-2; V gene: TRBV5-8; CDR3 protein: CASSSTGTGYGYTF; CDR3 DNA: TGTGCCAGCAGCTCGACCGGGACAGGCTATGGCTACACCTTC
clone size: NA; D gene: NA; J gene: TRBJ2-7; V gene: TRBV5-4; CDR3 protein: CASSLGSGSYEQYF; CDR3 DNA: TGTGCCAGCAGCTTGGGGTCCGGTTCCTACGAGCAGTACTTC
clone size: NA; D gene: NA; J gene: TRBJ2-5; V gene: TRBV7-3; CDR3 protein: CASSLRGNQETQYF; CDR3 DNA: TGTGCCAGCAGCTTAAGGGGCAACCAAGAGACCCAGTACTTC
clone size: NA; D gene: NA; J gene: TRBJ1-2; V gene: TRBV5-6; CDR3 protein: CATGGGDYGYTF; CDR3 DNA: TGTGCCACTGGGGGCGGAGACTATGGCTACACCTTC
clone size: NA; D gene: TRBD1; J gene: TRBJ1-5; V gene: TRBV19; CDR3 protein: CASSTNRDRDVISNQPQHF; CDR3 DNA: TGTGCCAGTAGTACCAACCGGGACAGGGACGTTATTAGCAATCAGCCCCAGCATTTT
clone size: once; D gene: NA; J gene: TRBJ2-5; V gene: TRBV15; CDR3 protein: CATSRTPYQETQYF; CDR3 DNA: TGTGCCACCAGCAGGACACCGTACCAAGAGACCCAGTACTTC
clone size: NA; D gene: NA; J gene: TRBJ1-2; V gene: TRBV4-3; CDR3 protein: CASSQETGGYGYTF; CDR3 DNA: TGCGCCAGCAGCCAAGAGACAGGCGGCTATGGCTACACCTTC
clone size: NA; D gene: NA; J gene: TRBJ2-7; V gene: TRBV30; CDR3 protein: CAWRPGHLSSYEQYF; CDR3 DNA: TGTGCCTGGAGACCGGGACACCTGAGCTCCTACGAGCAGTACTTC
clone size: NA; D gene: TRBD1; J gene: TRBJ2-7; V gene: TRBV7-9; CDR3 protein: CASSFPTGGSSYEQYF; CDR3 DNA: TGTGCCAGCAGCTTCCCGACAGGGGGCAGCTCCTACGAGCAGTACTTC
clone size: NA; D gene: NA; J gene: TRBJ1-2; V gene: TRBV30; CDR3 protein: CAWTRRSQYGYTF; CDR3 DNA: TGTGCCTGGACTCGGAGATCCCAATATGGCTACACCTTC
clone size: NA; D gene: TRBD1; J gene: TRBJ1-2; V gene: TRBV6-5; CDR3 protein: CASSYSDRGLPGYTF; CDR3 DNA: TGTGCCAGCAGTTACTCGGACAGGGGGCTTCCCGGCTACACCTTC
clone size: NA; D gene: TRBD2; J gene: TRBJ2-1; V gene: TRBV7-3; CDR3 protein: CASSSGVAGGYNEQFF; CDR3 DNA: TGTGCCAGCAGCTCCGGGGTAGCGGGGGGGTACAATGAGCAGTTCTTC
clone size: NA; D gene: NA; J gene: TRBJ2-2; V gene: TRBV7-2; CDR3 protein: CASSSGGTHTGELFF; CDR3 DNA: TGTGCCAGCAGCTCGGGCGGGACTCACACCGGGGAGCTGTTTTTT
clone size: NA; D gene: NA; J gene: TRBJ1-1; V gene: TRBV29-1; CDR3 protein: CSVEVAEAFF; CDR3 DNA: TGCAGCGTTGAAGTCGCTGAAGCTTTCTTT
clone size: NA; D gene: TRBD1; J gene: TRBJ2-7; V gene: TRBV28; CDR3 protein: CASVPGTGSYEQYF; CDR3 DNA: TGTGCCAGCGTTCCCGGGACAGGGTCCTACGAGCAGTACTTC
clone size: NA; D gene: NA; J gene: TRBJ1-5; V gene: TRBV21-1; CDR3 protein: CASSPHIGDRETRNQPQHF; CDR3 DNA: TGTGCCAGCAGCCCCCATATTGGGGACAGGGAGACAAGAAATCAGCCCCAGCATTTT
clone size: NA; D gene: TRBD1; J gene: TRBJ2-4; V gene: TRBV4-1; CDR3 protein: CASSQGFGLSGGLWDIIQYF; CDR3 DNA: TGCGCCAGCAGCCAAGGGTTTGGCCTTTCAGGGGGTCTCTGGGATATCATTCAGTACTTC
clone size: NA; D gene: NA; J gene: TRBJ2-1; V gene: TRBV9; CDR3 protein: CASSVVEGIRQFF; CDR3 DNA: TGTGCCAGCAGCGTAGTGGAGGGAATTCGACAGTTCTTC